These 23 T cell receptor beta chains were all obtained from the same sample, sequenced in a study of early stage breast cancer tumors (dated by TCRdb to 2017 to 2019). The method was the immunoSEQ multiplex PCR assay. Held by TCRdb, this immuneACCESS table contains in-frame sequences only and omits some clones. Under half of the omission traces to an unresolved V gene where checked; the cause of the rest is unknown. The sample yields around 78,000 clones; approximately 80% were counted once. The top ten hold around 3.4% of the sample. The sample consisted of blood. All receptors come from a person aged 55 to 70 with breast cancer.

This clone was detected a few times. The CDR3 loop is CAWQTEGGQPQHF. Written as DNA, the CDR3 is TGTGCCTGGCAGACGGAAGGAGGTCAGCCCCAGCATTTT. The V and J genes are TRBV30 and TRBJ1-5; D not certain. The CDR3 is 13 residues long. Germline values: CDR1 GTSNPN, CDR2 SVGIG (reference sequence). The germline V and J ends were trimmed by 5 bases and 6 bases, with 14 bases remaining between them.

The chain links TRBV5-4 to TRBJ2-6; a possible D gene is TRBD2 (5 bases). CDR3 length: 16 residues. Per the germline V gene, CDR1 is SGHNT and CDR2 is YYREEE (reference sequence). V dropped 2 bases and J dropped 0 bases, with 9 bases sitting between them. The CDR3 DNA reads as TGTGCCAGCAGCTTTCGGGCGGGCTCTGGGGCCAACGTCCTGACTTTC. The encoded protein is CASSFRAGSGANVLTF.

The V and J genes are TRBV4-1 and TRBJ2-3; D remains ambiguous. V was shortened by 5 bases and J by 4 bases, with 10 bases between the two germline ends. This CDR3 contains 13 residues. Germline lookup yields CDR1 MGHRA and CDR2 YSYEKL. The CDR3, as DNA: TGCGCCAGCAGCTCTCACGGGCCAGATACGCAGTATTTT. As protein: CASSSHGPDTQYF.

V usage is TRBV27 and J usage is TRBJ2-1; 11 bases align to TRBD2. This CDR3 contains 15 residues. The J segment lost 7 bases and the V segment lost 6 bases, leaving 8 bases of the junction unmatched. Germline loops: CDR1 MNHEY, CDR2 SMNVEV (reference sequence). CDR3 nucleotide sequence: TGTGCCAGCAGCTCCCTTAGCGGGGGGGTTAATGAGCAGTTCTTC. It codes for CASSSLSGGVNEQFF.

The V gene is TRBV7-8, the J gene TRBJ1-1, with D unclear. Trimming stripped 1 base from V and 1 base from J, with 16 bases between. This CDR3 has 17 residues. The V gene's germline CDR1 is SGHVS and CDR2 FQNEAQ. The CDR3 reads CASSLEYSWYQNTEAFF. The CDR3 DNA is TGTGCCAGCAGCTTAGAGTACAGTTGGTACCAGAACACTGAAGCTTTCTTT.

For the CDR3, the DNA is TGTGCCAGCAGTCGCGGGACAGGCTCTGGAAACACCATATATTTT. This sequence encodes CASSRGTGSGNTIYF. This chain links TRBV6-5 with TRBJ1-3; TRBD1 matches at 8 bases. In germline, CDR1 is MNHEY, CDR2 SVGAGI. CDR3 length equals 15 residues. The V gene end was trimmed by 5 bases and the J gene end by 0 bases; junction bases not matched to a gene: 3.

The rearrangement joins TRBV5-4 to TRBJ1-2; D may be TRBD1 (5 bases). Trimming removed 0 bases from V and 3 bases from J, with 6 bases in between. CDR1 is SGHNT, CDR2 YYREEE, per germline (reference sequence). There are 13 residues in the CDR3. CDR3 sequence (DNA): TGTGCCAGCAGCTTGGCCAGGGACTATGGCTACACCTTC. Translating it yields CASSLARDYGYTF.

The chain is built from TRBV30 and TRBJ1-5; 9 nucleotides agree with TRBD1. Germline CDR1 GTSNPN, CDR2 SVGIG (reference sequence). CDR3 length: 18 amino acids. Trimming took 2 bases from V and 7 from J; bases not matched to a gene: 18. The CDR3 region is CAWSNLAPGTGGGQPQHF. The CDR3 nucleotides are TGTGCCTGGAGTAATTTAGCCCCGGGAACAGGGGGCGGACAGCCCCAGCATTTT.

The chain carries TRBV10-2 and TRBJ1-1; D not certain. Germline lookup yields CDR1 WSHSY and CDR2 SAAADI. The CDR3 extends over 13 amino acids. The V and J ends lost 8 bases and 6 bases respectively, with 16 bases between them. Written as DNA, the CDR3 is TGCGCCAGCGGGTTCGGAGGGCCCGCTGAAGCTTTCTTT. It yields the protein CASGFGGPAEAFF.

The chain uses TRBV28 and TRBJ1-5; a weak D match, TRBD1 (5 bases). There are 15 residues in the CDR3. From germline, CDR1 is MDHEN and CDR2 SYDVKM. V lost 6 bases and J lost 2, with 14 bases in between. The CDR3 nucleotides read TGTGCCAGCAGCAAGGACATTGGGCGCAATCAGCCCCAGCATTTT. This sequence encodes CASSKDIGRNQPQHF.

This chain joins TRBV6-1 and TRBJ1-4; D possibly corresponds to TRBD1 (5 bases). This CDR3 comprises 16 residues. Trimming took off 3 bases at V and 8 bases at J, with 19 bases between the two ends. Germline V gene lookup returns CDR1 MNHNS and CDR2 SASEGT. The CDR3: CASSEAIGEGSEKLFF. DNA of the CDR3: TGTGCCAGCAGTGAGGCGATAGGGGAAGGTTCCGAAAAACTGTTTTTT.

This sequence joins TRBV6-1 and TRBJ2-2, with a weak D call TRBD2 (6 bases). V lost 4 bases, J lost 6 bases, and 15 bases lay in between. The CDR3 has 15 amino acids. Germline V CDR1 and CDR2: MNHNS, SASEGT. The CDR3 sequence is CASSAVGGVPGELFF. The CDR3 DNA sequence: TGTGCCAGCAGTGCAGTGGGCGGGGTTCCCGGGGAGCTGTTTTTT.

The gene calls are TRBV5-1 and TRBJ2-2; 7 positions agree with TRBD2. Germline V gene sequence: CDR1 SGHRS, CDR2 YFSETQ. CDR3 length equals 17 residues. Trimming cost V 0 bases and J 2 bases; bases outside gene matches: 7. CDR3 sequence: CASSLGASGGNTGELFF. CDR3 in DNA: TGCGCCAGCAGCTTGGGGGCTAGCGGAGGTAACACCGGGGAGCTGTTTTTT.

There are a few counts of this clone. V usage is TRBV4-1 and J usage is TRBJ2-3; 8 bases map to TRBD2. The CDR3 is 15 amino acids. Germline trimming cut 1 base from V and 1 base from J; bases unmatched to any gene: 1. Germline V gives CDR1 MGHRA, CDR2 YSYEKL. The CDR3 region is CASSQARGGTDTQYF. The CDR3 coding sequence is TGCGCCAGCAGCCAAGCGCGGGGGGGCACAGATACGCAGTATTTT.

The V call is TRBV9, the J call TRBJ1-1; no clear D gene. Germline CDR1 reads SGDLS; CDR2 reads YYNGEE. The CDR3 totals 14 residues. Trimming shortened V by 4 bases and J by 4 bases, and 14 bases separated the two germline ends. The CDR3 nucleotides read TGTGCCAGCAGCCGGGAGGGCCCGGCCACTGAAGCTTTCTTT. This sequence encodes CASSREGPATEAFF.

This chain links TRBV19 with TRBJ2-2; 9 nucleotides match TRBD1. V trimming: 4 bases; J trimming: 0 bases; junction bases outside the gene matches: 3. CDR3 length: 16 residues. Germline loops: CDR1 LNHDA, CDR2 SQIVND (reference sequence). This CDR3 reads CASSRGQGANTGELFF. The DNA for the CDR3 is TGTGCCAGTAGTAGGGGACAGGGAGCGAACACCGGGGAGCTGTTTTTT.

This clone has only a few counts. This chain links TRBV18 with TRBJ1-4; D is unresolved. V lost 5 bases, J lost 3 bases, and 10 bases lay in between. The CDR3 totals 14 residues. From germline, CDR1 is KGHSH and CDR2 LQKENI. In nucleotides, the CDR3 is TGTGCCAGCTCAGAACAGCTTTCTAATGAAAAACTGTTTTTT. The encoded protein is CASSEQLSNEKLFF. Full variable domain (remainder filled in from reference TRBV18 and TRBJ1-4): NAGVMQNPRHLVRRRGQEARLRCSPMKGHSHVYWYRQLPEEGLKFMVYLQKENIIDESGMPKERFSAEFPKEGPSILRIQQVVRGDSAAYFCASSEQLSNEKLFFGSGTQLSVL.

The chain employs TRBV6-5 and TRBJ1-2; tentative D call: TRBD1 (5 bases). CDR1 is MNHEY and CDR2 is SVGAGI in the germline V gene. CDR3 length equals 15 residues. Trimming took 6 bases from V and 13 from J, leaving 27 bases between them. The CDR3 sequence: CASRERRGRLPGSTF. The CDR3 DNA follows: TGTGCCAGCAGGGAGAGAAGGGGCAGGCTGCCCGGGAGCACCTTC.

V is TRBV27 and J is TRBJ2-6; 11 bases are a match to TRBD1. The CDR3 is made up of 17 amino acids. Germline V gene lookup returns CDR1 MNHEY and CDR2 SMNVEV (reference sequence). V was pared by 5 bases and J by 2 bases, with 5 bases of the junction left unmatched. CDR3 sequence (DNA): TGTGCCAGCAGTCCTACGGGACAGGGGGCTGGGGCCAACGTCCTGACTTTC. The encoded protein is CASSPTGQGAGANVLTF.

This CDR3 is CARSPPARYYNEQFF. CDR3 nucleotides: TGTGCCAGAAGCCCCCCAGCTAGGTACTACAATGAGCAGTTCTTC. The chain employs TRBV5-3 and TRBJ2-1; unclear D gene. TRBV5-3 qualifies as an ORF whose function is uncertain. With 4 bases removed from V and 3 bases from J, the gap between germline ends came to 14 bases. This CDR3 is 15 amino acids long.

This rearrangement joins TRBV6-5 to TRBJ1-1; D perhaps matches TRBD1 (5 bases). CDR1 and CDR2 from the germline V gene are MNHEY and SVGAGI. V lost 4 bases to trimming and J lost 4 bases, with 13 bases between them. This CDR3 spans 14 amino acids. CDR3 DNA: TGTGCCAGCAGTTCCGGGGGGAGGGGCACTGAAGCTTTCTTT. Translation gives CASSSGGRGTEAFF.

The rearrangement uses TRBV12-5 and TRBJ1-4, with D perhaps matching TRBD1 (6 bases). The CDR3 runs to 16 residues. Trimming pared 1 base from V and 4 bases from J, leaving 13 bases between. Germline loops: CDR1 LGHNT, CDR2 FRNRAP. The DNA of the CDR3 is TGTGCTAGTGGTTTGGAGTACGACAGGTATAATGAAAAACTGTTTTTT. Its translation is CASGLEYDRYNEKLFF.

V and J are TRBV15 and TRBJ2-5, with D possibly TRBD1 on 6 matching bases. Germline V gene sequence: CDR1 LNHNV, CDR2 YYDKDF (reference sequence). The CDR3 length is 16 residues. V dropped 4 bases and J dropped 5 bases, with 20 bases sitting between them. This CDR3 reads CATSTHGTSISETQYF. CDR3 sequence (DNA): TGTGCCACCAGCACTCACGGGACATCCATCAGCGAGACCCAGTACTTC.